This T cell receptor (beta chain) comes out of a study of OX40 agonist ivuxolimab in advanced cancers. Germline V gives CDR1 SGHTA, CDR2 FQGNSA. The J segment lost 6 bases and the V segment lost 5 bases, leaving 9 bases of the junction unmatched. CDR3 size: 14 residues. Remarks on this clone: What it binds is unknown.

Study outcomes and limitations: Averaging showed that CD8+ T cells had more expanded clones than CD4+ did.

Sequencing was performed with immunoSEQ multiplex PCR; in TCRdb, only in-frame clones are kept and a portion is missing. This sample has over 75,000 clones, with 92% found just once. The chain uses TRBV7-2 and TRBJ2-7; 8 positions agree with TRBD2. Sequenced here: CD4+ or CD8+ T cells sorted from blood, sampled in a trial of the OX40 agonist ivuxolimab. This clonotype was obtained from an adult with an advanced solid tumor such as melanoma, head and neck, liver or kidney cancer. The DNA for the CDR3 is TGTGCCAGCAGCCAAGCGGGAGTAAGGCGCGAGCAGTACTTC. Protein sequence: CASSQAGVRREQYF.